This note documents a single T cell receptor beta chain sequence. Antigen: not known. These data originate in a study of Ad26.COV2.S vaccination and SARS-CoV-2 variants. Study as a whole: Intramuscular Ad26.COV2.S at 5x10^10 or 1x10^11 viral particles.

Repertoires were generated with immunoSEQ multiplex PCR, while TCRdb's copy carries only in-frame clones and drops some. The data hold a few hundred thousand clones, with approximately 90% observed a single time. Specified treatment: about 20 received Ad26.COV2.S at low or high dose, single or two shots; five or six received placebo; per-sample allocation not given. Each sample was drawn 63 days after the first injection (of vaccine or placebo). Points from the study as a whole: Substantial breadth was reported for post-vaccination spike-specific CD8+ and CD4+ T cells. Possibly, TCR breadth and depth analyses underestimated total T cell responses.

The TCR was taken from a person aged 18-60 years who received the Ad26.COV2.S COVID-19 vaccine or a placebo. Material: peripheral blood, obtained in a trial of Ad26.COV2.S vaccine versus placebo.

The CDR3 bases are TGTGCCAGCAGGGAGGGCTCGAACTATGGCTACACCTTC. It specifies CASREGSNYGYTF. The chain has TRBV28 and TRBJ1-2; D ambiguous. V was pared by 6 bases and J by 2 bases, with 10 bases between. This CDR3 is built from 13 residues. Germline V gene lookup returns CDR1 MDHEN and CDR2 SYDVKM.